This TCR beta chain originates from a study of T-cell reconstitution after alpha-beta-depleted transplantation in children. General observations from the study: Several hundred rapidly expanded clones from non-depleted graft cells reportedly supplied alpha-beta T cells about two months post-transplant. Most T-cell counts and diversity one year after the transplant came from T cells that were newly produced. Recipient T cells and thymic progenitors that survived were the source of the high TCRbeta diversity seen at day 60 in some patients.

Unique molecular identifiers tagged the TCRbeta library. A single record per CDR3 protein comes from TCRdb applying MiXCR to the PCR reads. The table lists fewer than 700,000 distinct CDR3 sequences, roughly 13% of them singletons, with around 2.2% in the top ten. Germline V lookup: CDR1 SQVTM, CDR2 ANQGSEA. This CDR3 has 14 residues. V dropped 7 bases and J dropped 9; count of bases not matched to a gene: 8. This clonotype was seen many times. Its specificity is not known. The sample in question was PBMCs, mostly from graft donor cells, obtained 360 days after TCRalphabeta/CD19-depleted stem cell transplant. The sequence came from a male patient under 18 who had a stem cell transplant for acute myeloid leukemia, so the T cells may come from the graft donor. The rearrangement joins TRBV29-1 to TRBJ2-1, with 14 bases lining up with TRBD2. CDR3 sequence: CSGTGLAGDSEQFF. The CDR3 bases are TGCAGCGGGACGGGACTAGCGGGAGACAGTGAGCAGTTCTTC.